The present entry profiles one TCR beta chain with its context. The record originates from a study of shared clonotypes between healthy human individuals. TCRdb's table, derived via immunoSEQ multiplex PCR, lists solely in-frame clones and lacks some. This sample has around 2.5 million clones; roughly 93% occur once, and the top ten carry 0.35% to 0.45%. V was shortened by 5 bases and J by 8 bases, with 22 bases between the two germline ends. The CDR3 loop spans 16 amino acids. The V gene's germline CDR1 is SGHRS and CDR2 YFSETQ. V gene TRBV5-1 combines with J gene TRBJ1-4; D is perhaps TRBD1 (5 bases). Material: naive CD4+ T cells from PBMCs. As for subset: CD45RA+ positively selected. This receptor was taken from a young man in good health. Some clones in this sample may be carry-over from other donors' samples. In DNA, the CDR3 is TGCGCCAGCAGATCCGCCAGCGGGGCAGGAAGCGAAAAACTGTTTTTT. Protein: CASRSASGAGSEKLFF.